This T cell receptor (beta chain) appears in the sequencing data of a study of blood T cell repertoires in COVID-19. Study context: Samples taken during acute and convalescent COVID-19 were collected in the United States, Italy and Spain.

Trimming pared 4 bases from V and 7 bases from J, leaving 8 bases between. This CDR3 has 11 residues. CDR1 is SGHAT, CDR2 FQDESV, per germline (reference sequence). The table came from immunoSEQ multiplex PCR; TCRdb's copy has only in-frame clones and leaves some out. The repertoire includes tens of thousands of clones, approximately 86% of them detected once, and around 11% sits in the top ten. Sequenced: peripheral blood. The J gene is TRBJ2-7, the V gene TRBV11-1; D remains unclear. The source is a human donor in a cohort sampled during active COVID-19. The CDR3 sequence: CASSSHGEQYF. CDR3 nucleotide sequence: TGTGCCAGCAGCTCCCACGGGGAGCAGTACTTC.